These 26 T cell receptor beta chains were sequenced from one sample in a study of neoadjuvant anti-PD-1 for oral cavity cancer. Libraries were prepared by immunoSEQ multiplex PCR; TCRdb keeps only in-frame clonotypes and omits some of them. The table lists over 11,000 clones, roughly 73% of them singletons. This material consisted of PBMCs, taken before nivolumab (anti-PD-1) treatment. These receptors originate from a person between 35 and 79 years old with oral cavity squamous cell carcinoma.

This chain connects TRBV4-1 to TRBJ2-3, with D perhaps matching TRBD2 (5 bases). Trimming pared 1 base from V and 2 bases from J, leaving 10 bases between. The germline gives CDR1 MGHRA, CDR2 YSYEKL. This CDR3 spans 15 amino acids. CDR3 residues: CASSQVAGSTDTQYF. CDR3 sequence (DNA): TGCGCCAGCAGCCAAGTTGCGGGTTCCACAGATACGCAGTATTTT.

This clone has a handful of counts. The rearrangement uses TRBV15 and TRBJ1-2; D is perhaps TRBD1 (6 bases). The V end was cut by 8 bases, the J end by 4 bases, with 14 bases between. The germline CDR1 and CDR2 sequences are LNHNV and YYDKDF (reference sequence). The CDR3 sequence is 13 residues long. The CDR3 protein is CATGRDNFYGYTF. The CDR3 DNA reads as TGTGCCACCGGCCGGGACAATTTCTATGGCTACACCTTC.

This clone was detected only a few times. J is TRBJ2-7 and V is TRBV12-5; the match to TRBD2 covers 11 bases. The CDR3 runs 16 residues. The germline CDR1 and CDR2 sequences are LGHNT and FRNRAP. Losses at the gene ends were 3 bases for V and 6 bases for J; bases not matched to a gene: 10. This CDR3 reads CASGFRLAGPGGEQYF. The CDR3 DNA sequence: TGTGCTAGTGGTTTCCGACTAGCGGGGCCAGGAGGCGAGCAGTACTTC.

The chain is built from TRBV6-5 and TRBJ1-4, with 7 bases fitting TRBD1. The trim removed 4 bases at V and 3 bases at J, leaving 5 bases unmatched. This CDR3 comprises 15 residues. Germline values: CDR1 MNHEY, CDR2 SVGAGI. CDR3 sequence: CASSSPGGANEKLFF. CDR3 DNA: TGTGCCAGCAGTTCCCCAGGGGGGGCTAATGAAAAACTGTTTTTT.

The chain joins TRBV9 to TRBJ2-1, with 12 bases that match TRBD2. Germline CDR1 is SGDLS and CDR2 is YYNGEE. There are 14 residues in the CDR3. The junction had 2 bases not matched to a gene; V was cut back by 4 bases and J by 6 bases. The chain's CDR3 is CASSLTSGSNEQFF. Here the CDR3 DNA reads TGTGCCAGCAGCCTGACTAGCGGGAGCAATGAGCAGTTCTTC.

The sample holds a few counts of this clone. An end of the junction does not agree with germline; a read error may underlie this. The V call is TRBV7-7, the J call TRBJ2-2; weak D call: TRBD1 (5 bases). CDR3 size: 15 residues. Germline V CDR1 and CDR2: SSHAT, FNYEAQ (reference sequence). The CDR3 bases are TGTGCTAGCAGCTTTGGGCAGGGTGACACCGGGGAGCTGTTTTTT. This translates into CASSFGQGDTGELFF.

This clone has just a few counts. The V gene is TRBV6-1, the J gene TRBJ2-2, with 13 nucleotides matching TRBD2. Germline V gene data show CDR1 as MNHNS and CDR2 as SASEGT. V trimming: 5 bases; J trimming: 8 bases; junction bases outside the gene matches: 2. The CDR3 contains 14 residues. The DNA of the CDR3 is TGTGCCAGCAGTTGGACTAGCGGGGGTGGGGAGCTGTTTTTT. It yields the protein CASSWTSGGGELFF.

The chain links TRBV5-1 to TRBJ1-1; D not resolved. Looked up from germline, CDR1 is SGHRS and CDR2 is YFSETQ. The CDR3 has 11 amino acids. Trimming removed 0 bases at V and 12 bases at J, with 9 bases between. In DNA form, the CDR3 reads TGCGCCAGCAGCTTGGAGAAGTGGACTTTCTTT. It codes for CASSLEKWTFF.

The chain couples TRBV7-9 to TRBJ1-4; 9 bases agree with TRBD1. J lost 8 bases, V lost 5 bases, and 6 bases had no gene match. The CDR3 runs to 14 residues. From germline, CDR1 is SEHNR and CDR2 FQNEAQ (reference sequence). CDR3 sequence: CASSQDRGGEKLFF. The DNA for the CDR3 is TGTGCCAGCAGCCAGGACAGGGGTGGCGAAAAACTGTTTTTT.

The chain combines TRBV7-2 with TRBJ2-3, with 8 bases identical to TRBD2. Germline trimming cut 4 bases from V and 3 bases from J; bases unmatched to any gene: 9. CDR3 length equals 16 residues. Germline V gene lookup returns CDR1 SGHTA and CDR2 FQGNSA. The CDR3 DNA reads TGTGCCAGCAGCTCAAGCGGGAGTTTTGATACAGATACGCAGTATTTT. This gives the protein CASSSSGSFDTDTQYF.

The J gene is TRBJ1-1, the V gene TRBV2; no clear D gene. The germline V gene encodes CDR1 SNHLY and CDR2 FYNNEI. This CDR3 has 13 amino acids. The V end lost 8 bases, the J end lost 5 bases, and 15 bases lay between the germline ends. Here the CDR3 reads CASVESRLTEAFF. The CDR3 DNA reads TGTGCCAGCGTTGAGTCCCGGCTTACTGAAGCTTTCTTT.

This clone was counted a single time. The chain couples TRBV25-1 to TRBJ2-7; D gene ambiguous. CDR1 is MGHDK, CDR2 SYGVNS, per germline. The CDR3 has 14 residues. Trimming took 5 bases from V and 0 from J, leaving 11 bases between them. In DNA form, the CDR3 reads TGTGCCAGCAGTTCGGCAGGCTCCTCCTACGAGCAGTACTTC. Amino acid sequence: CASSSAGSSYEQYF.

This chain links TRBV5-1 with TRBJ2-3; D gene unclear. Trimming removed 4 bases from V and 0 bases from J, with 6 bases in between. The CDR3 covers 13 residues. Germline assignment: CDR1 SGHRS and CDR2 YFSETQ. The CDR3 sequence is CASSPGSTDTQYF. The CDR3 DNA sequence: TGCGCCAGCAGCCCCGGGAGCACAGATACGCAGTATTTT. The full variable domain, rest sourced from reference TRBV5-1 and TRBJ2-3, is KAGVTQTPRYLIKTRGQQVTLSCSPISGHRSVSWYQQTPGQGLQFLFEYFSETQRNKGNFPGRFSGRQFSNSRSEMNVSTLELGDSALYLCASSPGSTDTQYFGPGTRLTVL.

The chain recombines TRBV5-5 with TRBJ1-5; perhaps TRBD1 as D (6 bases). This CDR3 is 13 amino acids long. Deletions cut 6 bases from V and 7 bases from J, with 14 bases between. In germline, CDR1 is SGHKS, CDR2 YYEKEE (reference sequence). CDR3 sequence reads: CASNKGGGQPQHF. The CDR3, as DNA: TGTGCCAGCAACAAGGGGGGGGGCCAGCCCCAGCATTTT.

This rearrangement joins TRBV27 to TRBJ2-3; the D is unclear. There are 12 residues in the CDR3. V was clipped by 3 bases and J by 5 bases, with 6 bases between them. Germline assignment: CDR1 MNHEY and CDR2 SMNVEV (reference sequence). In DNA, the CDR3 is TGTGCCAGCAGTTTTTCCCGAGATACGCAGTATTTT. The encoded protein is CASSFSRDTQYF.

V usage is TRBV5-4 and J usage is TRBJ2-7; 12 bases align to TRBD2. In germline, CDR1 is SGHNT, CDR2 YYREEE (reference sequence). This CDR3 comprises 15 residues. Trimming removed 5 bases from V and 2 bases from J; junction bases left unmatched: 5. The CDR3 region has the DNA TGTGCCAGCAGTTCGACTAGCGGGAGCCCCTACGAGCAGTACTTC. Its protein product is CASSSTSGSPYEQYF.

V is TRBV25-1 and J is TRBJ1-1; D might be TRBD1 (6 bases). This CDR3 has 15 amino acids. Per the germline V gene, CDR1 is MGHDK and CDR2 is SYGVNS. V lost 8 bases and J 7 bases, leaving 23 bases between the germline ends. CDR3 sequence: CASRTLTGTRGEAFF. The CDR3 DNA sequence: TGTGCCAGCCGCACACTGACCGGGACCAGGGGTGAAGCTTTCTTT.

The V call is TRBV5-1, the J call TRBJ2-5, with 7 bases aligning to TRBD1. This CDR3 comprises 14 residues. The junction had 8 bases not matched to a gene; V was cut back by 4 bases and J by 5 bases. CDR1 is SGHRS and CDR2 is YFSETQ in the germline V gene. CDR3 sequence reads: CASSTYRGRETQYF. CDR3 bases: TGCGCCAGCAGCACATACAGGGGTCGGGAGACCCAGTACTTC.

The CDR3 coding sequence is TGCGCCAGCAGTGTTGGGGGAGGAAACACTGAAGCTTTCTTT. This translates into CASSVGGGNTEAFF. The chain has TRBV10-1 and TRBJ1-1; D is possibly TRBD1 (5 bases). Trimming cost V 4 bases and J 2 bases, with 11 bases left between them. CDR3 length: 14 residues. Per the germline V gene, CDR1 is WNHNN and CDR2 is SYGVQD (reference sequence).

As DNA, the CDR3 is TGTGCCAGCACCTCTCCCCCAGGCTACGAGCAGTACTTC. As protein: CASTSPPGYEQYF. V usage is TRBV6-5 and J usage is TRBJ2-7; D not resolved. CDR3 length equals 13 residues. V dropped 7 bases and J dropped 3 bases, with 13 bases sitting between them. In germline, CDR1 is MNHEY, CDR2 SVGAGI.

The J gene is TRBJ2-1, the V gene TRBV7-2; 9 bases map to TRBD2. CDR3 size: 16 residues. The germline V gene has CDR1 SGHTA and CDR2 FQGNSA. The V segment lost 5 bases and the J segment 6 bases; nucleotides outside the gene matches: 11. The CDR3 region has the DNA TGTGCCAGCAGCCCCCTGGGGACTAGCCGGATCAATGAGCAGTTCTTC. It is translated as CASSPLGTSRINEQFF.

The chain carries TRBV6-5 and TRBJ1-1; tentative D call: TRBD1 (5 bases). In germline, CDR1 is MNHEY, CDR2 SVGAGI. CDR3 length equals 14 residues. The germline V and J ends were trimmed by 6 bases and 0 bases, with 11 bases remaining between them. The CDR3 region is CASRTGHMNTEAFF. CDR3 in DNA: TGTGCCAGCAGAACCGGACACATGAACACTGAAGCTTTCTTT.

The rearrangement links TRBV11-2 to TRBJ2-2; the match to TRBD1 covers 8 bases. With V trimmed by 3 bases and J by 5 bases, 5 bases remained unmatched. The CDR3 totals 15 residues. In germline, CDR1 is SGHAT, CDR2 FQNNGV. CDR3 region: CASSFWQGATGELFF. DNA for the CDR3: TGTGCCAGCAGCTTCTGGCAGGGGGCGACCGGGGAGCTGTTTTTT.

The genes are TRBV9 and TRBJ2-3, with TRBD2 identical over 9 bases. The CDR3 spans 16 residues. Looked up from germline, CDR1 is SGDLS and CDR2 is YYNGEE. Trimming at V came to 0 bases and at J to 4 bases, leaving 6 bases not matched to a gene. The CDR3 sequence: CASSVVGAGGSDTQYF. The CDR3 nucleotides are TGTGCCAGCAGCGTAGTCGGAGCGGGGGGCTCAGATACGCAGTATTTT. Supplemented by reference TRBV9 and TRBJ2-3, the full variable domain reads DSGVTQTPKHLITATGQRVTLRCSPRSGDLSVYWYQQSLDQGLQFLIQYYNGEERAKGNILERFSAQQFPDLHSELNLSSLELGDSALYFCASSVVGAGGSDTQYFGPGTRLTVL.

The count of this clone is one. This rearrangement joins TRBV9 to TRBJ2-1; no definite D call. V was shortened by 3 bases and J by 6 bases, with 1 base between the two germline ends. CDR1 is SGDLS, CDR2 YYNGEE, per germline. The CDR3 consists of 10 residues. DNA of the CDR3: TGTGCCAGCAGCGGCAATGAGCAGTTCTTC. This encodes CASSGNEQFF.

By frequency in the sample, this clone is medium-sized. The rearrangement links TRBV29-1 to TRBJ2-1, with 7 nucleotides matching TRBD2. The germline CDR1 and CDR2 sequences are SQVTM and ANQGSEA. After removal of 1 base from V and 3 bases from J, the junction contained 6 bases not matched to a gene. The CDR3 runs to 15 residues. In DNA, the CDR3 is TGCAGCGTTGAAGGGCTAGCGGACGACTACAATGAGCAGTTCTTC. Residues: CSVEGLADDYNEQFF.